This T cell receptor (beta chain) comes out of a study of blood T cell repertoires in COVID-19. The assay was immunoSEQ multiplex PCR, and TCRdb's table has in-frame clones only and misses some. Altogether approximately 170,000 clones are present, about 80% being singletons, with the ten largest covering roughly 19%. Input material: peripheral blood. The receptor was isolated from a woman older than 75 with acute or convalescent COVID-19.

The CDR3 spells CASRPDTQSSYEQYF. The DNA of the CDR3 is TGCGCCAGCAGGCCCGACACACAAAGCTCCTACGAGCAGTACTTC. The chain carries TRBV5-1 and TRBJ2-7; D gene unclear. The CDR3 has 15 amino acids. Germline V CDR1 and CDR2: SGHRS, YFSETQ. The germline V and J ends were trimmed by 5 bases and 0 bases, with 15 bases remaining between them.